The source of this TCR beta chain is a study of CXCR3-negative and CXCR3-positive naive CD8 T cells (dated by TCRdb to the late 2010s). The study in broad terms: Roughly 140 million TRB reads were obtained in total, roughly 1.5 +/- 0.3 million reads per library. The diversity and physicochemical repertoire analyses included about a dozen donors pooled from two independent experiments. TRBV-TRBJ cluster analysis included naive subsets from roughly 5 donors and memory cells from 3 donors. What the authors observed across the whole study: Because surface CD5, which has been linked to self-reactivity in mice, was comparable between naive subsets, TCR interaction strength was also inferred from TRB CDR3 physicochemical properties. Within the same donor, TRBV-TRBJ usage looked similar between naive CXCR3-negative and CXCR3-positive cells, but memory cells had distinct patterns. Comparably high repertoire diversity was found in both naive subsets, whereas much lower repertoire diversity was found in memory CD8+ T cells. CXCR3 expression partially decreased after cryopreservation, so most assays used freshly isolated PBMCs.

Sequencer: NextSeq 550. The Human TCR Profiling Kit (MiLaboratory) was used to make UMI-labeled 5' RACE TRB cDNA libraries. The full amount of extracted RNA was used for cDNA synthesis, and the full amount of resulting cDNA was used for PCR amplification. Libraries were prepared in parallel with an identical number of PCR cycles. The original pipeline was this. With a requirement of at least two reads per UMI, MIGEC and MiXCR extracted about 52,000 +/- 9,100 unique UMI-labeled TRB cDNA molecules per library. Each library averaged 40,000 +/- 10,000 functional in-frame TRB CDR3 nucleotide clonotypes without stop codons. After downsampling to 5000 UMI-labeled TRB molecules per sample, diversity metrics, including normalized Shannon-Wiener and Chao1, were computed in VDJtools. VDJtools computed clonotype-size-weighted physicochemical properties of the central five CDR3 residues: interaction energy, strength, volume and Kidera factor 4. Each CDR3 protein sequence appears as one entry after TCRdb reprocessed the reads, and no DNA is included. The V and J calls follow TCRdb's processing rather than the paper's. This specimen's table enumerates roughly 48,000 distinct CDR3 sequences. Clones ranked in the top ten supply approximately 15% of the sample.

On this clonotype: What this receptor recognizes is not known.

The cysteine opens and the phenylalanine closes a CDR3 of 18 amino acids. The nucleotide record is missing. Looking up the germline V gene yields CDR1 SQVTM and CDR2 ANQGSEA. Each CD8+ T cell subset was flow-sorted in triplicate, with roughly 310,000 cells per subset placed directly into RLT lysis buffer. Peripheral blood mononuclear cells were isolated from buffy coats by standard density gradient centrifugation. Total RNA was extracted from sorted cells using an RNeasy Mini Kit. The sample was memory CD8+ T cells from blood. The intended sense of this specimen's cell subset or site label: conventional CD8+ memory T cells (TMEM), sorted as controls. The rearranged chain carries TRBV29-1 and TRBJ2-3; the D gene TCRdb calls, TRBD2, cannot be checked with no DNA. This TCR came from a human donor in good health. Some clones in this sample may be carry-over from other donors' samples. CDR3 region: CSVYPPSGGSFSTDTQYF.